The T cell receptor (beta chain) described here comes from a study of Graves' ophthalmopathy and Graves' hyperthyroidism. Study-wide findings and caveats: For predicting ophthalmopathy progression, the model had roughly 70% sensitivity and approximately 72% specificity.

A note on this clonotype: What it binds is unknown.

This CDR3 has 18 residues. Germline CDR1 is MGHDK and CDR2 is SYGVNS. In this cohort, patients with other autoimmune diseases, uncontrolled infections, pregnancy or lactation were excluded. Beta-chain TCR CDR3 regions were amplified from RNA transcripts. Following a first-round RT-PCR that used HTBI primers, a second-round multiplex PCR was carried out. TCRdb reanalysed the multiplex PCR reads using MiXCR and keeps one entry per CDR3 protein. The sample includes around 1.1 million distinct CDR3 sequences, 36% seen only once; the top ten take roughly 10%. The V and J genes are TRBV25-1 and TRBJ2-7, with 7 bases matching TRBD1. The sequenced material came from peripheral blood or thyroid tissue (not recorded which). This clonotype originated in an adult man with Graves' hyperthyroidism. In DNA form, the CDR3 reads TGTAGCCACCTCCCCCTGTCCAGCAATCCGGGACAGTCATACGAGCAGTACTTC. It translates to CSHLPLSSNPGQSYEQYF.